The next 12 T cell receptor beta chains were all read from a single sample in a study of tumor-infiltrating lymphocytes in primary liver carcinoma (dated by TCRdb to 2016 to 2017). Blood RNA was extracted from unsorted whole blood with TRIzol reagent; germline DNA came from the DNeasy Blood & Tissue kit. The data were produced on an Illumina HiSeq 2500. Starting from about 550 ng total RNA, TCRbeta-specific cDNA was produced by reverse transcription with a constant-region primer and ProtoScript II reverse transcriptase. Construction of the TCRbeta libraries relied on three nested rounds of multiplex PCR, following a slightly modified ARM-PCR procedure. The first two PCR rounds used multiplex TRBV1-TRBV30 forward primers with a Cbeta reverse primer, each for about 11 cycles. TCRdb reprocessing: public reads trimmed at Q25 with fastp, clones called with MiXCR, in-frame beta chains kept. CDR3 protein sequences are deduplicated, and each keeps its most common genes and DNA. For this sample there are approximately 330,000 distinct CDR3 sequences; less than 65% appear just once. Of the sample, under 8.5% falls within the top ten clones.

The sequencing sample was made of peripheral blood. All receptors derive from a man between 40 and 49 years old with primary liver carcinoma and hepatitis B virus infection.

With respect to this clonotype: This may be a read error: a much more frequent sequence differs by one nucleotide. The J gene is TRBJ2-7, the V gene TRBV10-2, with 7 bases identical to TRBD2. V lost 6 bases and J lost 3; bases outside the gene matches: 11. This CDR3 is 15 amino acids long. From germline, CDR1 is WSHSY and CDR2 SAAADI. The CDR3 reads CASSGGLGRSYEQYF. The CDR3 DNA sequence: TGCGCCAGCAGCGGGGGACTCGGGAGGAGCTACGAGCAGTACTTC.

With regard to this clonotype: One end of the junction fails to match germline, which may point to a read error. J is TRBJ2-1 and V is TRBV11-2, with 10 bases fitting TRBD2. Germline V CDR1 and CDR2: SGHAT, FQNNGV. CDR3 length equals 14 residues. CDR3: CASSLGGLAAVIPF. DNA for the CDR3: TGTGCCAGCAGCCTAGGAGGACTAGCGGCAGTTATACCCTTC.

This clonotype appeared many times. DNA of the CDR3: TGCGCCAGCAGCCAAGATATTCGGACAGGGACCAATCAGCCCCAGCATTTT. Protein product: CASSQDIRTGTNQPQHF. The V call is TRBV4-1, the J call TRBJ1-5; 8 bases align to TRBD1. V trimming: 0 bases; J trimming: 3 bases; junction bases outside the gene matches: 7. Germline lookup yields CDR1 MGHRA and CDR2 YSYEKL. The CDR3 has 17 residues.

The sample holds one count of this clonotype. The chain employs TRBV11-2 and TRBJ2-2; possible D gene TRBD2, 5 bases. The germline gives CDR1 SGHAT, CDR2 FQNNGV. The CDR3 has 14 residues. V was shortened by 1 base and J by 7 bases, with 10 bases between the two germline ends. The CDR3 coding sequence is TGTGCCAGCAGCTTAGGTCAGACTAACGGGGAGCTGTTTTTT. Protein: CASSLGQTNGELFF.

Details on this clonotype: A read error may produce the germline difference seen at one junction end. The rearrangement uses TRBV11-2 and TRBJ2-6; TRBD1 might be the D (6 bases). Germline assignment: CDR1 SGHAT and CDR2 FQNNGV. The CDR3 is 14 amino acids. The CDR3 sequence: CPSSTGPGASVLTF. DNA of the CDR3: TGTCCCAGCAGCACAGGGCCTGGGGCCAGCGTCCTGACTTTC.

This clonotype showed up just a few times. The chain has TRBV18 and TRBJ2-5; D is unresolved. CDR1 is KGHSH, CDR2 LQKENI, per germline. Trimming took off 0 bases at V and 4 bases at J, with 15 bases between the two ends. This CDR3 comprises 16 residues. The CDR3, as DNA: TGTGCCAGCTCACCACCGTCAGGCCCCTACCCAGAGACCCAGTACTTC. Its protein is CASSPPSGPYPETQYF.

This clonotype came up many times. The V call is TRBV10-3, the J call TRBJ1-1; 8 nucleotides align to TRBD1. The CDR3 is 14 residues long. Germline CDR1 ENHRY, CDR2 SYGVKD. With 4 bases clipped from V and 2 bases from J, the junction kept 3 bases outside the gene matches. The CDR3 region is CAISADRGNTEAFF. The CDR3, as DNA: TGTGCCATCAGTGCTGACAGGGGCAACACTGAAGCTTTCTTT.

For this clonotype: A much larger clone differs by one base, so this may be a read error. This chain links TRBV6-2 or TRBV6-3 with TRBJ2-1; 9 positions agree with TRBD1. Germline-derived CDR1 and CDR2 are MNHEY and SVGEGT. This CDR3 has 15 residues. CDR3 region: CASSRMDRGLDEQLF. Here the CDR3 DNA reads TGTGCCAGCAGTCGGATGGACAGGGGTCTAGATGAGCAGCTCTTC.

The chain combines TRBV7-9 with TRBJ1-4; 7 positions match TRBD1. The CDR3 is 14 residues long. Germline values: CDR1 SEHNR, CDR2 FQNEAQ (reference sequence). The V segment lost 5 bases and the J segment 7 bases; nucleotides outside the gene matches: 7. The CDR3 DNA reads as TGTGCCAGCAGCCGAACGGGACAGAGTGAAAAACTGTTTTTT. Protein sequence: CASSRTGQSEKLFF.

Worth noting for this clonotype: A much larger clone is a single base away; this may be a read error. The gene calls are TRBV6-6 and TRBJ2-1; 10 nucleotides align to TRBD1. This CDR3 spans 14 amino acids. Germline V gene sequence: CDR1 MNHNY, CDR2 SVGAGI (reference sequence). The DNA for the CDR3 is TGTGACAGCAGTCCGGGACAGGGGATAGGGTGGCAGTTCTTC. The encoded protein is CDSSPGQGIGWQFF.

In regard to this clonotype: A much bigger clone sits one base away, suggesting this may be a read error. The chain joins TRBV4-1 to TRBJ2-2, with D tentatively TRBD2 (5 bases). The CDR3 is 17 residues long. Germline V gene sequence: CDR1 MGHRA, CDR2 YSYEKL. This CDR3 reads CGSSRVAVGSWTGELFF. The DNA for the CDR3 is TGCGGCAGCAGCCGAGTGGCAGTGGGGAGTTGGACCGGGGAGCTGTTTTTT.

This clonotype was observed a few times. Being one base from a much bigger clone, this may be a read error. The genes are TRBV11-2 and TRBJ2-7, with TRBD2 identical over 8 bases. The germline V gene encodes CDR1 SGHAT and CDR2 FQNNGV. V gave up 1 base and J gave up 1 base; unmatched junction bases: 6. The CDR3 is 16 residues long. This chain's CDR3 is CASSLAGLVGSYEQYF. In nucleotides, the CDR3 is TGTGCCAGCAGCTTAGCGGGACTAGTGGGTTCCTACGAGCAGTACTTC.